Listed below are T cell receptor beta chains from one sample, sequenced in a study of vaccination effects on CD4 cells after COVID-19. Their antigens are not known. TCRdb's table, derived via immunoSEQ multiplex PCR, lists solely in-frame clones and lacks some. Of about 22,000 clones listed, about three quarters are singletons. The material was CD4+ T cells from PBMCs cultured with HCoV-229E spike peptides, obtained before COVID-19 vaccination. Receptor source: a human donor who received a COVID-19 vaccine. Both conserved end residues are part of each CDR3. A D gene is named only where the DNA matches it firmly. Rows may omit the clone size; those that give it use once, few, many or a size class.

size	J	D	V	DNA	CDR3
-	TRBJ1-6	-	TRBV6-6	TGTGCCAGCAGTTACGAGGGGAATAATTCACCCCTCCACTTT	CASSYEGNNSPLHF
-	TRBJ2-7	-	TRBV18	TGTGCCAGCTCACCAAGACCCGACTCCTACGAGCAGTACTTC	CASSPRPDSYEQYF
-	TRBJ2-1	-	TRBV11-3	TGTGCCAGCAGCCCAGGGGGGAATGAGCAGTTCTTC	CASSPGGNEQFF
-	TRBJ2-3	TRBD1	TRBV5-4	TGTGCCAGCAGTAAGCCGAAGACAGGGGCGGGCACAGATACGCAGTATTTT	CASSKPKTGAGTDTQYF
-	TRBJ1-2	-	TRBV27	TGTGCCAGCAGTTTATACGGGGGGCTCGGGGGCTACACCTTC	CASSLYGGLGGYTF
few	TRBJ2-2	-	TRBV5-1	TGCGCCAGCAGCTTAGGTTCCCTCCAGTACGGGGAGCTGTTTTTT	CASSLGSLQYGELFF
-	TRBJ1-2	-	TRBV6-1	TGTGCCAGCAGTGACAGGGTTCACTACACCTTC	CASSDRVHYTF
once	TRBJ2-7	TRBD1	TRBV6-5	TGTGCCAGCAGTTCTCCGGGACAGGGGGTATACGAGCAGTACTTC	CASSSPGQGVYEQYF
-	TRBJ1-1	TRBD1	TRBV5-1	TGCGCCAGCAGCTGGGAACAGGGGGTGAGCACTGAAGCTTTCTTT	CASSWEQGVSTEAFF
medium-sized	TRBJ2-7	TRBD2	TRBV4-1	TGCGCCAGCAGCCAACGGACTAGCGGAACAACCACCGGGTACGAGCAGTACTTC	CASSQRTSGTTTGYEQYF
few	TRBJ2-1	-	TRBV18	TGTGCCACCACAACCACGGGGGAACCCTTCAATGAGCAGTTCTTC	CATTTTGEPFNEQFF
-	TRBJ2-1	-	TRBV6-5	TGTGCCAGCAGTTACCGGCCTCTTAACAATGAGCAGTTCTTC	CASSYRPLNNEQFF
few	TRBJ1-5	-	TRBV30	TGTGCCTGGACAGATCGCGGACTTAGCAATCAGCCCCAGCATTTT	CAWTDRGLSNQPQHF
-	TRBJ1-6	TRBD1	TRBV11-2	TGTGCCAGCAGCTTAGTCCGGGACAGGGATTCACCCCTCCACTTT	CASSLVRDRDSPLHF
-	TRBJ1-4	-	TRBV6-5	TGTGCCAGCAGTCCCGGGGCTACTGAAAAACTGTTTTTT	CASSPGATEKLFF
-	TRBJ2-2	-	TRBV6-1	TGTGCCAGCAGTGATTCTCATACCGGGGAGCTGTTTTTT	CASSDSHTGELFF
-	TRBJ2-2	-	TRBV7-9	TGTGCCAGCAGCTTAGAGCGAACCGGGGAGCTGTTTTTT	CASSLERTGELFF
once	TRBJ2-5	TRBD2	TRBV2	TGTGCCAGCTCAGACCGGGCGGGGAGGGGTGAGACCCAGTACTTC	CASSDRAGRGETQYF
-	TRBJ1-1	-	TRBV7-9	TGTGCCAGCAGCCCCGCCCAATTCGCGGTGAACACTGAAGCTTTCTTT	CASSPAQFAVNTEAFF
once	TRBJ1-5	-	TRBV9	TGTGCCAGCAGCGCAGACACTTATCAGCCCCAGCATTTT	CASSADTYQPQHF
few	TRBJ2-1	-	TRBV6-5	TGTGCCAGCAAGATCCGGGACCCCCCCTACAATGAGCAGTTCTTC	CASKIRDPPYNEQFF
-	TRBJ2-2	TRBD2	TRBV11-2	TGTGCCAGCAGCCCCCGCGGGGCGGGAGGGACCGGGGAGCTGTTTTTT	CASSPRGAGGTGELFF
-	TRBJ2-3	TRBD1	TRBV5-1	TGCGCCAGCAGCGGAGACAGGGTTAGGAGCACAGATACGCAGTATTTT	CASSGDRVRSTDTQYF
once	TRBJ2-5	TRBD2	TRBV29-1	TGCAGCGTTGAAAAGCTAGCGGGAGGGCGAGGGCGAGAGACCCAGTACTTC	CSVEKLAGGRGRETQYF
-	TRBJ2-7	-	TRBV2	TGTGCCAGCAGGGGACACTACGAGCAGTACTTC	CASRGHYEQYF
-	TRBJ2-7	-	TRBV19	TGTGCCAGTAGTATAGATCCCTTACGGGGACCCTACGAGCAGTACTTC	CASSIDPLRGPYEQYF
-	TRBJ1-6	-	TRBV5-1	TGCGCCAGCAGTCGGACTGGCAGGGATAATTCACCCCTCCACTTT	CASSRTGRDNSPLHF
-	TRBJ1-4	-	TRBV10-2	TGCGCCAGCAGTGACTCACAGGGAAGCACTGAAAAACTGTTTTTT	CASSDSQGSTEKLFF